This T cell receptor beta chain derives from a study of shared T cell receptors in the human thymus. The protocol was immunoSEQ multiplex PCR, while the TCRdb copy is restricted to in-frame clones and leaves out a portion. The sample contains 540,000 or so clones, around 78% of which appear only once. Germline V gives CDR1 SNHLY, CDR2 FYNNEI. This CDR3 contains 14 residues. Trimming left V 4 bases short and J 4 bases short, with 10 bases between. These data were likewise used in another study, on human thymus T cells. That report notes: Surgeons resected thymus tissue during corrective heart surgery. Usage of V and J genes appeared biased in thymic and blood repertoires.

This TCR was sampled from a boy younger than two with a congenital heart defect. The sequenced sample was thymocytes. The genes are TRBV2 and TRBJ1-4; D remains ambiguous. The CDR3 loop reads CASSGPVYNEKLFF. The CDR3, as DNA: TGTGCCAGCAGTGGGCCTGTATATAATGAAAAACTGTTTTTT.